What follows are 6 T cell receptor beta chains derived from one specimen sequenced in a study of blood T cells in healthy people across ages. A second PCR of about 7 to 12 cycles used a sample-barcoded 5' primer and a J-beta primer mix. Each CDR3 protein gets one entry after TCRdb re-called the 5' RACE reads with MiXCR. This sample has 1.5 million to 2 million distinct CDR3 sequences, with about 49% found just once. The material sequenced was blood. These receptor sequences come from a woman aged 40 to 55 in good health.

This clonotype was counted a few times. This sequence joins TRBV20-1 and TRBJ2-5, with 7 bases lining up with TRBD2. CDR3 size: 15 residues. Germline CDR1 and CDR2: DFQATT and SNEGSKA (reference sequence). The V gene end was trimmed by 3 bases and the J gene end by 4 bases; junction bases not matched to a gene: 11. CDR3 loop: CSASRGEAGTETQYF. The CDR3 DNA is TGCAGTGCTAGTCGGGGGGAGGCGGGGACAGAGACCCAGTACTTC.

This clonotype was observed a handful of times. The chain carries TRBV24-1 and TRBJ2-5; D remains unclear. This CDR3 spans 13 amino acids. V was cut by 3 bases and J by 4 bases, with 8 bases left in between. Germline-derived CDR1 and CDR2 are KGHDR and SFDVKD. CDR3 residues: CATSDQSRETQYF. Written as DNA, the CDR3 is TGTGCCACCAGTGATCAGAGTCGAGAGACCCAGTACTTC.

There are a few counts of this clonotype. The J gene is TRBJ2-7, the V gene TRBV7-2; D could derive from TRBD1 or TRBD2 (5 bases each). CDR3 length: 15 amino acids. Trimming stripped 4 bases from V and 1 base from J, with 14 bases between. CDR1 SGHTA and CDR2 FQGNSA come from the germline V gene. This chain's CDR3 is CASSSYRDASYEQYF. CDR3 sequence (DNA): TGTGCCAGCAGCTCTTATCGGGACGCTTCCTACGAGCAGTACTTC.

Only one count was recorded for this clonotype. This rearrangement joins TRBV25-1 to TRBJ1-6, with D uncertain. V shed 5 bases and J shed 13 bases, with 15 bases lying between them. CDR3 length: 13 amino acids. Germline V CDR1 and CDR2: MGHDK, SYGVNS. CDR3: CASSQGPMVPLHF. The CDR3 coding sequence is TGTGCCAGCAGTCAAGGTCCGATGGTCCCCCTCCACTTT.

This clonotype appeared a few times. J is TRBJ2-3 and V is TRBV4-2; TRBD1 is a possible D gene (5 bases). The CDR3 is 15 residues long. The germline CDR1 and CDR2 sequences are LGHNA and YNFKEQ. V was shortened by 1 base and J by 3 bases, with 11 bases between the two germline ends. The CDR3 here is CASSQVWGDTDTQYF. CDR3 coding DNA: TGTGCCAGCAGCCAAGTATGGGGCGATACAGATACGCAGTATTTT.

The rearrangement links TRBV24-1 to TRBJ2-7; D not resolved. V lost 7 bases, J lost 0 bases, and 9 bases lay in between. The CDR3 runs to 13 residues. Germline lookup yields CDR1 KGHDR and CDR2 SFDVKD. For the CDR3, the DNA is TGTGCCACCAGGGCAGGAAGCTCCTACGAGCAGTACTTC. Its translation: CATRAGSSYEQYF.